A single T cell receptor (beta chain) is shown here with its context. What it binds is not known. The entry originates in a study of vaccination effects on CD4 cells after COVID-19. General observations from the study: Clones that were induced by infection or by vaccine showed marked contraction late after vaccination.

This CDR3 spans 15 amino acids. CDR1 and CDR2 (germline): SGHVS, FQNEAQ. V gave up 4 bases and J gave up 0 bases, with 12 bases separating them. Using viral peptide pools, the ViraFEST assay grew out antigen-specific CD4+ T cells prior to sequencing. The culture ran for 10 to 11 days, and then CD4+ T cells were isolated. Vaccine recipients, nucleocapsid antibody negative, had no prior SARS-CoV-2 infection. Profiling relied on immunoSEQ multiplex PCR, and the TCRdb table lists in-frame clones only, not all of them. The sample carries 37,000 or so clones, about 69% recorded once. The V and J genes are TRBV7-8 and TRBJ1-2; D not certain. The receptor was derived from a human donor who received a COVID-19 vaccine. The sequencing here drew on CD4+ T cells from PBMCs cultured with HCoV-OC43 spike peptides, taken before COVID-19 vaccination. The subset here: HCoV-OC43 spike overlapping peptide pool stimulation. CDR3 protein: CASSSKAGTNYGYTF. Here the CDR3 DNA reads TGTGCCAGCAGCTCTAAGGCAGGAACTAACTATGGCTACACCTTC.